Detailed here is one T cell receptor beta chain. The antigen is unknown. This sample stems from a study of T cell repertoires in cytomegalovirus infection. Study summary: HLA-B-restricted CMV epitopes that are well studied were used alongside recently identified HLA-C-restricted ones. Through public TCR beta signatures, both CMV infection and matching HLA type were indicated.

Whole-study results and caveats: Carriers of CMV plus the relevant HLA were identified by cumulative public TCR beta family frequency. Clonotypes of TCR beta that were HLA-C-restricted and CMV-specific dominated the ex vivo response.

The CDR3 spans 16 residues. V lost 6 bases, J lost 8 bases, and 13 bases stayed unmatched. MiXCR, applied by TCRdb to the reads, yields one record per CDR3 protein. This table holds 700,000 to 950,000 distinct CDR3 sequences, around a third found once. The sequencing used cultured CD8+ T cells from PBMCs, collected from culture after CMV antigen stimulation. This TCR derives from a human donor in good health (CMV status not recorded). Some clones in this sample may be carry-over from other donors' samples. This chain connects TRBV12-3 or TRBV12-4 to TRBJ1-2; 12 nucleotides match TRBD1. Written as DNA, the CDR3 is TGTGCCAGCAGCCCCGGGACAGGGGGCTGGATTTGGGGCTACACCTTC. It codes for CASSPGTGGWIWGYTF.